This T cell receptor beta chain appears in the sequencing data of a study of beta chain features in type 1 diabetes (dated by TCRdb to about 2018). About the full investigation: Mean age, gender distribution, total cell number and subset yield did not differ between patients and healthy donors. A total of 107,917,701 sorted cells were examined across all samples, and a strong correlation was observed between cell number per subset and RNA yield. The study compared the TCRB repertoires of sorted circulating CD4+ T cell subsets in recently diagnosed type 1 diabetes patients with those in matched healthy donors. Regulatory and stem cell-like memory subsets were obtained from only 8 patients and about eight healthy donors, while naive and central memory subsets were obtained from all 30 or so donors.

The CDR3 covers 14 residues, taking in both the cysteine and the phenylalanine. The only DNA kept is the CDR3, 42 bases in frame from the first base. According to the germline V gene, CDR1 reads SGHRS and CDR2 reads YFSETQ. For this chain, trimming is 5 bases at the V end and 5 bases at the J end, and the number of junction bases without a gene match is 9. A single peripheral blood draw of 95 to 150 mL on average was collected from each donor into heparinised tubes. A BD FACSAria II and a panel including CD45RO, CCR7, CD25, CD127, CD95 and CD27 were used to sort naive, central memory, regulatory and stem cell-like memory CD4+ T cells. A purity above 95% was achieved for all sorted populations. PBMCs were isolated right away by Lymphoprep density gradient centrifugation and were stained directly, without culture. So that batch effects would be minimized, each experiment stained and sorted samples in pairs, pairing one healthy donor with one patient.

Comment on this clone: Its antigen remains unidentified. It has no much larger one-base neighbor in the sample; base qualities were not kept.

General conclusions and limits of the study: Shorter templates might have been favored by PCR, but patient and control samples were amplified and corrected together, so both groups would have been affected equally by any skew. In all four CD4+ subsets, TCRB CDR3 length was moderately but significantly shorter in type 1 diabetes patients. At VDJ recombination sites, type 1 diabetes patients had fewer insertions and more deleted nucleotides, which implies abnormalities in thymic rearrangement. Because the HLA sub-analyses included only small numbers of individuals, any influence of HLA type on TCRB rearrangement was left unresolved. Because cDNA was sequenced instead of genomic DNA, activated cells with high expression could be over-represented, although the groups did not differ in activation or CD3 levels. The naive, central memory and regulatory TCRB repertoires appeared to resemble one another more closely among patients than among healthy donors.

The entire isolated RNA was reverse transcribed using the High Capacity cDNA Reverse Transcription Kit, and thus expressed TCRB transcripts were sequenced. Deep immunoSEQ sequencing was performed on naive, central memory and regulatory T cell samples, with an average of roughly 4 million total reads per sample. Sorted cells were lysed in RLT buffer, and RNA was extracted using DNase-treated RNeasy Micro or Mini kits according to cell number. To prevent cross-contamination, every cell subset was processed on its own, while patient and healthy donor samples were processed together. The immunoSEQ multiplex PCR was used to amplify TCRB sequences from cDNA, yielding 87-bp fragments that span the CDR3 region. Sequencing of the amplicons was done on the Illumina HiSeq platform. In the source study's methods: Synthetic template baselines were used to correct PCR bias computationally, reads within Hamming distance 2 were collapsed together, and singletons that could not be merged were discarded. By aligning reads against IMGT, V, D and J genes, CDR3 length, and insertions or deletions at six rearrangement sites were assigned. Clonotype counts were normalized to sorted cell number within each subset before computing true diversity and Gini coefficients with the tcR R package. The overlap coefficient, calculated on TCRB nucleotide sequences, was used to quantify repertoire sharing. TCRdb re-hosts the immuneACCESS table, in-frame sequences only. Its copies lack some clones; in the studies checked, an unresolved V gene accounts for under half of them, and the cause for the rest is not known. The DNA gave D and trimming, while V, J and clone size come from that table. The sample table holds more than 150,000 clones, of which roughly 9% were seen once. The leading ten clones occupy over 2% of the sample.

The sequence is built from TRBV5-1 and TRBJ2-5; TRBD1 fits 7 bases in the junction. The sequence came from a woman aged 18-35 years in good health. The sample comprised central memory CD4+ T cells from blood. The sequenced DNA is TGCGCCAGCAGTCGAGGTCAGGGGGAGGAGACCCAGTACTTC. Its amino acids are CASSRGQGEETQYF.